This is a list of T cell receptor beta chains from one sample in a study of radiation and T cells in renal cell carcinoma. Some clones are missing from TCRdb's copy, which holds only in-frame ones; the method was immunoSEQ multiplex PCR. The profile shows 70,000 to 80,000 clones, 86% of them singletons. The material sequenced was blood, taken from a patient whose treatment included radiotherapy and nephrectomy. Every receptor here comes from a woman aged 45 to 65 with renal cell carcinoma. Each CDR3 is given with its conserved first and last residue. D genes are given only for firm matches. Expanded clones get a size class; other rows say once, few or many, or leave the size out.

D gene	CDR3 length	V gene	J gene	clone size	CDR3 DNA	CDR3 protein
-	15	TRBV10-1	TRBJ1-1	few	TGCGCCAGCAGTGCTGGAGGAAGATCGAACACTGAAGCTTTCTTT	CASSAGGRSNTEAFF
-	14	TRBV6-1	TRBJ1-5	-	TGTGCCAGCAGCGGGACGGGGATGGGTCAGCCCCAGCATTTT	CASSGTGMGQPQHF
TRBD2	17	TRBV5-1	TRBJ2-1	-	TGCGCCAGCAGCCCCACCCCTAGCGGGAGCTCCTACAATGAGCAGTTCTTC	CASSPTPSGSSYNEQFF
-	13	TRBV29-1	TRBJ2-7	-	TGCAGCTTCGCGACTGCAGGGGAAGGCGAGCAGTACTTC	CSFATAGEGEQYF
TRBD2	14	TRBV4-2	TRBJ2-7	-	TGTGCCAGCAGCCAAGGGATGGCGGGAGACGAGCAGTACTTC	CASSQGMAGDEQYF
-	12	TRBV7-8	TRBJ1-5	few	TGTGCCAGCAGCTTGACAGAACAGCCCCAGCATTTT	CASSLTEQPQHF
TRBD2	15	TRBV5-4	TRBJ2-5	once	TGTGCCAGCAGCTTGTCTAGCGGGAGTAAAGAGACCCAGTACTTC	CASSLSSGSKETQYF
-	13	TRBV7-2	TRBJ2-7	-	TGTGCCAGCAGCTTAGTTGGGGACACCGAGCAGTACTTC	CASSLVGDTEQYF
TRBD1	14	TRBV6-1	TRBJ1-5	-	TGTGCCAGCAGTGAAGCGGGTCCCATGGACAGGGGCCATTTT	CASSEAGPMDRGHF
-	15	TRBV7-2	TRBJ2-2	-	TGTGCCAGCAGCTTAGTTGGGTTGAACACCGGGGAGCTGTTTTTT	CASSLVGLNTGELFF
TRBD2	15	TRBV9	TRBJ2-7	-	TGTGCCAGCGCGGGGGGAGCGGGAGGGGACTACGAGCAGTACTTC	CASAGGAGGDYEQYF
-	16	TRBV28	TRBJ1-5	-	TGTGCCAGCAGTTTCGGAGGGAGAGGGAGGGCTCAGCCCCAGCATTTT	CASSFGGRGRAQPQHF
TRBD1	14	TRBV6-1	TRBJ1-1	-	TGTGCCAGCAGGAGGGGACAGAGGGGGACTGAAGCTTTCTTT	CASRRGQRGTEAFF
-	14	TRBV25-1	TRBJ1-2	-	TGTGCCAGCAGTGAACCCGGGGCCCTTGGGGGCTACACCTTC	CASSEPGALGGYTF
-	14	TRBV15	TRBJ2-7	-	TGTGCCACCAGCAGAGATAGGGGGTATTACGAGCAGTACTTC	CATSRDRGYYEQYF
-	14	TRBV6-5	TRBJ1-2	-	TGTGCCTCTTTGGGCAGGGACGCTAACTATGGCTACACCTTC	CASLGRDANYGYTF
-	14	TRBV28	TRBJ2-2	-	TGTGCCAGCAGGGACGGACAGAACACCGGGGAGCTGTTTTTT	CASRDGQNTGELFF
-	15	TRBV4-3	TRBJ2-1	-	TGCGCCAGCAGCCAAGTTTGGGTATCGGGGTTTGAGCAGTTCTTC	CASSQVWVSGFEQFF
TRBD1	16	TRBV9	TRBJ2-3	-	TGTGCCAGCAGCGTATCCGGGACAGCCACCACAGATACGCAGTATTTT	CASSVSGTATTDTQYF
-	15	TRBV4-1	TRBJ2-2	-	TGCGCCAGCAGCCAAGGTCCTACAAACACCGGGGAGCTGTTTTTT	CASSQGPTNTGELFF
-	13	TRBV14	TRBJ2-1	-	TGTGCCAGCAGCCCGCAAGGAGGATATGAGCAGTTCTTC	CASSPQGGYEQFF
-	15	TRBV19	TRBJ2-7	-	TGTGCCAGTAGTCGGGACTCCAGGACCCCCTACGAGCAGTACTTC	CASSRDSRTPYEQYF
-	15	TRBV4-2	TRBJ1-1	few	TGTGCCAGCAGCCAAGAACGCTCGACAGGCACCAAGGCTTTCTTT	CASSQERSTGTKAFF
-	13	TRBV10-1	TRBJ1-1	-	TGCGCCAGCAGCCCCGGCTCTCGGGGTGAAGCTTTCTTT	CASSPGSRGEAFF
-	14	TRBV10-2	TRBJ1-5	-	TGCGCCAGCAGCCAGCTGGCAGCTAATCAGCCCCAGCATTTT	CASSQLAANQPQHF
-	16	TRBV4-1	TRBJ2-4	-	TGCGCCAGCAGCCAAGATGGCGCTAGCCCCAAAAACATTCAGTACTTC	CASSQDGASPKNIQYF
-	14	TRBV19	TRBJ1-6	few	TGTGCCAGTAGTATCACAGGGAGGGAATCACCCCTCCACTTT	CASSITGRESPLHF
-	14	TRBV2	TRBJ1-6	-	TGTGCCAGCACCCGCGAGCGTTATAATTCACCCCTCCACTTT	CASTRERYNSPLHF
-	15	TRBV6-5	TRBJ1-4	-	TGTGCCAGCAGTTACTCCCCCTCAACTAATGAAAAACTGTTTTTT	CASSYSPSTNEKLFF
TRBD1	15	TRBV27	TRBJ2-5	-	TGTGCCAGCAGTTCGCGGACAGGGGCATTGGAGACCCAGTACTTC	CASSSRTGALETQYF
-	10	TRBV20-1	TRBJ2-1	-	TGCAGTGCTAGGGACAATGAGCAGTTCTTC	CSARDNEQFF
TRBD2	15	TRBV5-1	TRBJ2-5	-	TGCGCCAGCAGCTTGGGGGGAGGGAACCAAGAGACCCAGTACTTC	CASSLGGGNQETQYF
-	14	TRBV11-2	TRBJ2-7	-	TGTGCCAGCAGCTTACCGGGACTCAACTACGAGCAGTACTTC	CASSLPGLNYEQYF
-	13	TRBV7-2	TRBJ1-2	-	TGTGCCAGCAGCTTAGATATAGGCTATGGCTACACCTTC	CASSLDIGYGYTF
TRBD2	15	TRBV9	TRBJ2-1	-	TGTGCCAGCAGCGTAGAGGTAGCGGGAGTAGAGGAGCAGTTCTTC	CASSVEVAGVEEQFF
TRBD2	13	TRBV6-5	TRBJ2-5	-	TGTGCCAGCAGACTGACTAGCTCGCAGACCCAGTACTTC	CASRLTSSQTQYF
-	14	TRBV18	TRBJ1-2	-	TGTGCCAGCTCACCACCGAAAGGGGGCTATGGCTACACCTTC	CASSPPKGGYGYTF
TRBD1	15	TRBV28	TRBJ2-3	-	TGTGCCAGCAGTACCGGACAGGGGGCAACAGATACGCAGTATTTT	CASSTGQGATDTQYF
TRBD1	15	TRBV2	TRBJ1-1	few	TGTGCCAGCAGTGAGGTCAGGGGGTTCAGGACTGAAGCTTTCTTT	CASSEVRGFRTEAFF
-	17	TRBV7-2	TRBJ2-2	-	TGTGCCAGCAGCTTAATCCGGATCCTCTCGAACACCGGGGAGCTGTTTTTT	CASSLIRILSNTGELFF
-	17	TRBV14	TRBJ2-2	-	TGTGCCAGCAGTCACAGGGGAGGCCACCCTTCGGCCGGGGAGCTGTTTTTT	CASSHRGGHPSAGELFF
-	14	TRBV11-2	TRBJ1-1	-	TGTGCCAGCAGCTTAGATACTGTGAACACTGAAGCTTTCTTT	CASSLDTVNTEAFF
TRBD1	14	TRBV7-9	TRBJ1-5	-	TGTGCCAGCAGCCTGACAGGGGATAATCAGCCCCAGCATTTT	CASSLTGDNQPQHF
-	13	TRBV7-2	TRBJ2-7	-	TGTGCCAGCAGCCCAAGTCCCACCTACGAGCAGTACTTC	CASSPSPTYEQYF